This TCR beta chain was recovered during a study of tumor and adjacent non-tumor tissue in lung cancer. About the research overall: The patients, around 11 men and about 5 women, were about 31 to 76 with stage I to III disease.

This clonotype occurred a few times. The antigen remains unidentified. This sample's RNA came from whole unsorted tissue. More than 3 cm separated this lung sample from the edge of the tumor. Three rounds of nested PCR, following a modified ARM-PCR protocol, produced the TCRbeta library. TCRdb itself ran the multiplex PCR reads through MiXCR, one entry per CDR3 protein. The repertoire holds 110,000 or so distinct CDR3 sequences, with roughly two thirds as singletons. Overall study findings and caveats: Patients with more diverse tumor TCRs had worse survival. Normal lung showed higher cumulative top 100 clone frequency than tumor. Significantly higher TCR diversity was found in tumor than normal lung.

With 1 base removed from V and 4 bases from J, the gap between germline ends came to 14 bases. This CDR3 comprises 15 residues. The germline gives CDR1 DFQATT, CDR2 SNEGSKA (reference sequence). The rearrangement uses TRBV20-1 and TRBJ2-1; D is unclear. This receptor was obtained from a man between 60 and 70 years old with non-small cell lung cancer. Material: distant non-tumor lung tissue. CDR3 amino acids: CSARAVQSRYNEQFF. The CDR3 DNA sequence: TGCAGTGCTAGAGCGGTACAGTCACGGTACAATGAGCAGTTCTTC.